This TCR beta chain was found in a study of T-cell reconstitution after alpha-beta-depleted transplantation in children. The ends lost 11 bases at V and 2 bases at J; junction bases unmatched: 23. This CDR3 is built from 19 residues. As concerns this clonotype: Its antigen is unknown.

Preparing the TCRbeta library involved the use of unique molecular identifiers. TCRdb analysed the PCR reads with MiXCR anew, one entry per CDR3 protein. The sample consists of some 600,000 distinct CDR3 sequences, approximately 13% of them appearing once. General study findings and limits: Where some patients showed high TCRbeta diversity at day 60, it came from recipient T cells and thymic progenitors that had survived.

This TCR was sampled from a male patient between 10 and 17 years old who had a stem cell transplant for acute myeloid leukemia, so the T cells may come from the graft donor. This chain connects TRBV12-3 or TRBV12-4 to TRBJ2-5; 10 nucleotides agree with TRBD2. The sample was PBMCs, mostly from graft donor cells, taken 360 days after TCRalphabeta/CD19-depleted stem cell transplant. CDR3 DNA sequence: TGTGCCCTCAGTTCCCTCCTAGCGGGAGTCCCCACATCGCAAGAGACCCAGTACTTC. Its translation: CALSSLLAGVPTSQETQYF.